The rows below give T cell receptor beta chains drawn from one sample of a study of CD8 T cells in ankylosing spondylitis. TCRdb redid the calling of the 5' RACE reads with MiXCR, one entry per CDR3 protein. Here the sample spans 200,000 to 300,000 distinct CDR3 sequences, more than 9% being singletons. Sequencing was performed on blood, either unsorted or a sorted T cell fraction (not recorded which). These receptors were obtained from a male donor with ankylosing spondylitis or in good health (not recorded which). Both conserved end residues are part of each CDR3. Each record gives: CDR3 length, J gene, V gene, CDR3 protein.

CDR3 length: 15; J gene: TRBJ2-1; V gene: TRBV3-1; CDR3 protein: CASSPGDSPYNEQFF
CDR3 length: 14; J gene: TRBJ2-7; V gene: TRBV15; CDR3 protein: CATSPGGETYEQYF
CDR3 length: 16; J gene: TRBJ1-5; V gene: TRBV6-1; CDR3 protein: CASTLIPAASNQPQHF
CDR3 length: 14; J gene: TRBJ2-3; V gene: TRBV6-1; CDR3 protein: CASRISGRADTQYF
CDR3 length: 16; J gene: TRBJ2-6; V gene: TRBV7-9; CDR3 protein: CASTGQSPSGANVLTF
CDR3 length: 15; J gene: TRBJ2-2; V gene: TRBV5-1; CDR3 protein: CASSLDRVGTGELFF
CDR3 length: 15; J gene: TRBJ2-1; V gene: TRBV20-1; CDR3 protein: CSAITGTGVYNEQFF
CDR3 length: 13; J gene: TRBJ2-1; V gene: TRBV20-1; CDR3 protein: CSARLGRYNEQFF
CDR3 length: 14; J gene: TRBJ1-2; V gene: TRBV30; CDR3 protein: CAWSAGFQDYGYTF
CDR3 length: 16; J gene: TRBJ2-1; V gene: TRBV5-1; CDR3 protein: CASSSEAESSYNEQFF
CDR3 length: 14; J gene: TRBJ2-5; V gene: TRBV7-9; CDR3 protein: CASSLDGAGETQYF
CDR3 length: 13; J gene: TRBJ1-1; V gene: TRBV29-1; CDR3 protein: CSVGGGGTAEAFF
CDR3 length: 13; J gene: TRBJ2-3; V gene: TRBV20-1; CDR3 protein: CSAPGPGTDTQYF
CDR3 length: 17; J gene: TRBJ1-5; V gene: TRBV7-8; CDR3 protein: CASSTLKRDRADQPQHF
CDR3 length: 16; J gene: TRBJ2-7; V gene: TRBV9; CDR3 protein: CASSTRGASGLYEQYF
CDR3 length: 14; J gene: TRBJ2-7; V gene: TRBV7-2; CDR3 protein: CASSLTPLGYEQYF
CDR3 length: 15; J gene: TRBJ1-2; V gene: TRBV6-5; CDR3 protein: CASMYPTRANYGYTF
CDR3 length: 13; J gene: TRBJ2-7; V gene: TRBV7-2; CDR3 protein: CASSLAAAYEQYF
CDR3 length: 15; J gene: TRBJ1-1; V gene: TRBV3-1; CDR3 protein: CASSPDWRQHTEAFF
CDR3 length: 15; J gene: TRBJ1-1; V gene: TRBV7-9; CDR3 protein: CASSLDTSQYTEAFF
CDR3 length: 14; J gene: TRBJ2-2; V gene: TRBV15; CDR3 protein: CATSRYGNTGELFF
CDR3 length: 14; J gene: TRBJ1-1; V gene: TRBV5-6; CDR3 protein: CASSLEDVNTEAFF